One T cell receptor beta chain is described in this entry. Its cognate antigen is unknown. The entry originates in a study of cytomegalovirus exposure and HLA in healthy donors. Study at large: The study's early data release held 80 million to 95 million unique TCRs from HLA-typed donors. Study conclusions and caveats: The authors considered a cluster of highly shared sequence variants likely to be a sequencing artifact. Roughly 170 TCR beta chains were listed as cytomegalovirus-associated. When analyzed later, the rates of TCR association showed variation by HLA locus, with DRB1 the most and HLA-C the fewest.

Germline lookup yields CDR1 LGHNA and CDR2 YNFKEQ. Germline trimming cut 4 bases from V and 4 bases from J; bases unmatched to any gene: 20. This CDR3 comprises 19 residues. With 60 Vbeta and 13 Jbeta primers, the PCR was carried out. Sequencing used immunoSEQ multiplex PCR; TCRdb keeps in-frame clones, though not all of them. Here the sample spans approximately 160,000 clones, around 76% being singletons. This chain uses TRBV4-2 with TRBJ2-7; 9 bases line up with TRBD2. The sequence was collected from a woman aged 40 to 50 in good health and CMV-seronegative. Source material: PBMCs. The CDR3 here is CASSLINTGSGSGTYEQYF. CDR3 sequence (DNA): TGTGCCAGCAGCCTGATCAATACTGGTAGCGGGAGTGGGACTTACGAGCAGTACTTC.